Listed below are T cell receptor beta chains from one sample, sequenced in a study of T cells in Graves' hyperthyroidism and ophthalmopathy. MiXCR, applied by TCRdb to the multiplex PCR reads, yields one record per CDR3 protein. The top ten hold less than 65% of the sample, which has roughly 500,000 distinct CDR3 sequences, 20% to 25% seen once. Sample: blood. These receptor sequences come from a woman aged 65 to 85 with Graves' ophthalmopathy. Both conserved end residues are part of each CDR3.

>TRBJ1-5|TRBV19
CASSIDWVQPQHF
>TRBJ2-7|TRBV6-1
CASSEQKGGYEQYF
>TRBJ2-7|TRBV11-2
CASSLVASGGSYEQYF
>TRBJ2-1|TRBV29-1
CSATSGRTEQFF
>TRBJ2-1|TRBV5-6
CASSLVGFSGNEQFF
>TRBJ1-1|TRBV27
CASSLISNTEAFF
>TRBJ2-4|TRBV11-2
CASSLGGDIQYF
>TRBJ1-1|TRBV6-1
CASRETGNTEAFF
>TRBJ2-6|TRBV19
CASSLGGFGANVLTF
>TRBJ1-3|TRBV7-9
CAAFGAAQSGNTIYF
>TRBJ2-4|TRBV7-2
CASSSGQGNIQYF
>TRBJ2-2|TRBV7-3
CASSLYPGNAGELFF
>TRBJ2-1|TRBV29-1
CSVGSGRAANEQFF
>TRBJ1-5|TRBV20-1
CSALIPGLYSHQPQHF
>TRBJ1-2|TRBV3-1
CASSAQGQISYNYGYTF
>TRBJ1-1|TRBV18
CASSPKELNTEAFF
>TRBJ1-2|TRBV7-9
CASSPPGDGYYGYTF
>TRBJ2-3|TRBV5-1
CASSLRTSGDTQYF
>TRBJ2-7|TRBV28
CASSLWQGARTYEQYF
>TRBJ2-5|TRBV7-8
CASSLAYRQETQYF
>TRBJ2-1|TRBV3-1
CASSQDLAGDYRGSYNEQFF
>TRBJ1-2|TRBV6-1
CAARDRGPYGYTF
>TRBJ2-6|TRBV11-2
CASSPSGGFGANVLTF
>TRBJ1-1|TRBV6-4
CASPWQGGAFF
>TRBJ2-2|TRBV9
CASSVSPGQGRELFF
>TRBJ1-6|TRBV9
CASSVEGSTASNSPLHF
>TRBJ2-1|TRBV20-1
CSARDSGGITGEQFF
>TRBJ2-2|TRBV20-1
CSARVARVSGELFF
>TRBJ2-2|TRBV12-3/TRBV12-4
CASSLERRRNTGELFF
>TRBJ2-7|TRBV12-3/TRBV12-4
CASSTYREQYF
>TRBJ2-1|TRBV11-3
CASSLVPRGEQFF
>TRBJ1-1|TRBV5-1
CASSPTPQGNTEAFF
>TRBJ2-2|TRBV27
CASSSRDLNTGELFF
>TRBJ2-7|TRBV28
CASSLGGGLYEQYF
>TRBJ2-1|TRBV7-3
CASSLTASTRYNEQFF
>TRBJ2-2|TRBV7-9
CASSPTRELFF
>TRBJ1-1|TRBV9
CASSVVGSPEAFF
>TRBJ2-3|TRBV10-3
CAISEVQSDTQYF
>TRBJ1-6|TRBV27
CASSLDTGGSPLHF
>TRBJ2-7|TRBV20-1
CSAKTGGREQYF
>TRBJ2-1|TRBV7-9
CASSLVSGGPGNEQFF
>TRBJ2-2|TRBV6-2/TRBV6-3
CASSYSLGLTNTGELFF
>TRBJ2-2|TRBV6-2/TRBV6-3
CASVDRVSGELFF
>TRBJ2-3|TRBV13
CASSLTSGTVGTDTQYF
>TRBJ1-5|TRBV27
CASRPSGFVGSNQPQHF
>TRBJ1-5|TRBV28
CASSQDLYSDQPQHF
>TRBJ2-2|TRBV27
CASSIPGPSGRHTGELFF
>TRBJ2-4|TRBV9
CASTRQGSSQYF
>TRBJ2-7|TRBV27
CASRTLAGGPHEQYF
>TRBJ1-2|TRBV19
CASSSRQGGYGYTF
>TRBJ2-1|TRBV30
CAWTGTEQFF
>TRBJ2-5|TRBV6-1
CASRAQRLAGVETQYF
>TRBJ1-2|TRBV5-1
CASGHGADGYTF